Shown below are 31 T cell receptor beta chains from a single sample sequenced in a study of cytomegalovirus exposure and HLA in healthy donors. Only in-frame clones appear in the TCRdb table, and some are missing; sequencing was by immunoSEQ multiplex PCR. Altogether approximately 230,000 clones are present, more than 75% being singletons, with the ten largest covering 12%. Source material: PBMCs. The receptors were sampled from a man younger than 30 in good health and CMV-seropositive.

The V gene is TRBV9, the J gene TRBJ1-2; no definite D call. CDR1 is SGDLS, CDR2 YYNGEE, per germline. There are 15 residues in the CDR3. V lost 2 bases, J lost 4 bases, and 15 bases lay in between. CDR3 amino acids: CASSVPPALGYGYTF. The DNA for the CDR3 is TGTGCCAGCAGCGTCCCACCGGCCCTTGGCTATGGCTACACCTTC. The full variable domain, its missing parts supplied by reference TRBV9 and TRBJ1-2, is DSGVTQTPKHLITATGQRVTLRCSPRSGDLSVYWYQQSLDQGLQFLIQYYNGEERAKGNILERFSAQQFPDLHSELNLSSLELGDSALYFCASSVPPALGYGYTFGSGTRLTVV.

This clone was counted once. This chain connects TRBV6-1 to TRBJ1-1; 8 bases match TRBD1. There are 15 residues in the CDR3. Germline CDR1 is MNHNS and CDR2 is SASEGT. Trimming at V came to 2 bases and at J to 3 bases, leaving 5 bases not matched to a gene. CDR3 bases: TGTGCCAGCAGTGAAATCACAGGGGGGTACACTGAAGCTTTCTTT. The encoded protein is CASSEITGGYTEAFF.

Only one count was recorded for this clone. The J gene is TRBJ2-3, the V gene TRBV6-5; TRBD2 matches 11 bases. V lost 4 bases to trimming and J lost 3 bases; unmatched junction nucleotides: 6. CDR1 MNHEY and CDR2 SVGAGI come from the germline V gene. This CDR3 comprises 16 residues. CDR3 residues: CASSLTSGSWTDTQYF. DNA for the CDR3: TGTGCCAGCAGTTTAACTAGCGGGAGTTGGACAGATACGCAGTATTTT.

This clone came up once. The chain combines TRBV7-3 with TRBJ2-1, with 7 bases that match TRBD2. CDR1 SGHTA and CDR2 FQGTGA come from the germline V gene. The trim removed 4 bases at V and 5 bases at J, leaving 11 bases unmatched. The CDR3 spans 16 residues. CDR3 loop: CASSWTSASGDNEQFF. As DNA, the CDR3 is TGTGCCAGCAGCTGGACTTCGGCTAGCGGAGACAATGAGCAGTTCTTC. The complete variable domain, with remaining parts taken from reference TRBV7-3 and TRBJ2-1, reads GAGVSQTPSNKVTEKGKYVELRCDPISGHTALYWYRQSLGQGPEFLIYFQGTGAADDSGLPNDRFFAVRPEGSVSTLKIQRTERGDSAVYLCASSWTSASGDNEQFFGPGTRLTVL.

The chain recombines TRBV11-2 with TRBJ2-7; D might be TRBD2 (7 bases). V was shortened by 0 bases and J by 5 bases, with 11 bases between the two germline ends. The germline CDR1 and CDR2 sequences are SGHAT and FQNNGV. The CDR3 totals 14 residues. CDR3 region: CASSLDPGGHEQYF. For the CDR3, the DNA is TGTGCCAGCAGCTTAGATCCGGGGGGCCACGAGCAGTACTTC. Supplemented by reference TRBV11-2 and TRBJ2-7, the full variable domain reads EAGVAQSPRYKIIEKRQSVAFWCNPISGHATLYWYQQILGQGPKLLIQFQNNGVVDDSQLPKDRFSAERLKGVDSTLKIQPAKLEDSAVYLCASSLDPGGHEQYFGPGTRLTVT.

This clone was counted a single time. The chain carries TRBV27 and TRBJ2-1; 13 nucleotides match TRBD2. CDR1 and CDR2 from the germline V gene are MNHEY and SMNVEV (reference sequence). V shed 4 bases, J shed 2 bases, and the junction held 11 bases outside the gene matches. The CDR3 length is 19 residues. CDR3 coding DNA: TGTGCCAGCAGTTCGCGAACTAGCGGGAGGGCGCAGGCCTACAATGAGCAGTTCTTC. Protein product: CASSSRTSGRAQAYNEQFF.

This clone was counted a single time. The chain carries TRBV5-1 and TRBJ2-7, with D tentatively TRBD1 (6 bases). V was trimmed by 5 bases and J by 5 bases, leaving 17 bases between them. The germline V gene encodes CDR1 SGHRS and CDR2 YFSETQ. The CDR3 sequence is 14 residues long. The CDR3, as DNA: TGCGCCAGCAGACTAGGGGGAGTGTGGAACGAGCAGTACTTC. This translates into CASRLGGVWNEQYF.

This clone was found once. This rearrangement joins TRBV5-6 to TRBJ2-7, with D perhaps matching TRBD2 (5 bases). The CDR3 extends over 12 amino acids. Germline V gene sequence: CDR1 SGHDT, CDR2 YYEEEE. V was cut by 4 bases and J by 6 bases, with 11 bases left in between. In nucleotides, the CDR3 is TGTGCCAGCAGCCTTCCCGGAGGCGAGCAGTACTTC. Its protein product is CASSLPGGEQYF.

The V call is TRBV15, the J call TRBJ1-2, with a possible D match to TRBD1 (5 bases). Trimming left V 3 bases short and J 8 bases short, with 13 bases between. There are 13 residues in the CDR3. CDR1 and CDR2 from the germline V gene are LNHNV and YYDKDF (reference sequence). CDR3 sequence reads: CATSSYGGGGYTF. In DNA, the CDR3 is TGTGCCACCAGCAGTTATGGGGGTGGGGGCTACACCTTC.

This chain uses TRBV30 with TRBJ2-3; weak D call: TRBD1 (6 bases). Germline lookup yields CDR1 GTSNPN and CDR2 SVGIG (reference sequence). There are 14 residues in the CDR3. Trimming removed 3 bases at V and 2 bases at J, with 12 bases between. CDR3 bases: TGTGCCTGGAGGAAGTGGGGGCTCACAGATACGCAGTATTTT. Its translation: CAWRKWGLTDTQYF.

The CDR3 loop is CASSFGGRASDTQYF. CDR3 in DNA: TGCGCCAGCAGCTTTGGCGGGAGGGCCTCAGATACGCAGTATTTT. The rearrangement links TRBV5-1 to TRBJ2-3; 9 bases agree with TRBD2. Germline V lookup: CDR1 SGHRS, CDR2 YFSETQ. V was clipped by 2 bases and J by 4 bases; unmatched bases: 5. This CDR3 has 15 residues.

Details on this clone: Other DNA sequences in the same sample also yield this CDR3. This chain links TRBV5-1 with TRBJ2-5; TRBD2 might be the D (6 bases). The V end was cut by 0 bases, the J end by 5 bases, with 8 bases between. Germline CDR1 is SGHRS and CDR2 is YFSETQ. This CDR3 region has 13 residues. CDR3 in DNA: TGCGCCAGCAGCTTGGAGGGAGGCGAGACCCAGTACTTC. Protein product: CASSLEGGETQYF.

The V gene is TRBV13, the J gene TRBJ2-7; D may match TRBD1 or TRBD2 (5 bases each). The CDR3 runs to 14 residues. CDR1 is PRHDT, CDR2 FYEKMQ, per germline (reference sequence). Trimming took 2 bases from V and 7 from J, leaving 15 bases between them. The CDR3 DNA is TGTGCCAGCAGCTTACGGTCCTCGGGGCAAGAGCAGTACTTC. This encodes CASSLRSSGQEQYF.

The chain joins TRBV30 to TRBJ2-1; D gene unclear. This CDR3 spans 14 amino acids. Germline lookup yields CDR1 GTSNPN and CDR2 SVGIG (reference sequence). Trimming shortened V by 0 bases and J by 0 bases, and 6 bases separated the two germline ends. CDR3 DNA: TGTGCCTGGAGTGTACTTTACTCCTACAATGAGCAGTTCTTC. Translating gives CAWSVLYSYNEQFF.

V gene TRBV5-4 combines with J gene TRBJ2-3, with 8 positions matching TRBD2. The CDR3 extends over 16 amino acids. J was trimmed by 3 bases and V by 4 bases; bases with no gene match: 10. CDR1 and CDR2 (germline): SGHNT, YYREEE (reference sequence). CDR3 in amino acids: CASSRKLTSETDTQYF. DNA for the CDR3: TGTGCCAGCAGCCGCAAGTTGACTAGCGAAACAGATACGCAGTATTTT. Variable domain in full (rest from reference TRBV5-4 and TRBJ2-3): ETGVTQSPTHLIKTRGQQVTLRCSSQSGHNTVSWYQQALGQGPQFIFQYYREEENGRGNFPPRFSGLQFPNYSSELNVNALELDDSALYLCASSRKLTSETDTQYFGPGTRLTVL.

Points on this clone: Other DNA sequences in this sample translate to the same CDR3. The V call is TRBV27, the J call TRBJ2-7; 7 bases map to TRBD2. CDR1 is MNHEY, CDR2 SMNVEV, per germline (reference sequence). CDR3 length equals 12 residues. J gave up 4 bases and V 3 bases, and 0 bases lay outside the gene matches. The CDR3 loop reads CASSFGGYEQYF. The CDR3 nucleotides read TGTGCCAGCAGTTTCGGGGGGTACGAGCAGTACTTC.

Concerning this clone: Other DNA variants within this sample encode the same CDR3. The CDR3 nucleotides are TGCGCCAGCAGCTTGGGGTTAGCGGGCGGGGAGCAGTACTTC. Translating it yields CASSLGLAGGEQYF. The J gene is TRBJ2-7, the V gene TRBV5-1, with 7 bases identical to TRBD2. The CDR3 has 14 amino acids. J lost 7 bases, V lost 0 bases, and 7 bases had no gene match. The germline V gene encodes CDR1 SGHRS and CDR2 YFSETQ.

The chain employs TRBV5-6 and TRBJ2-1, with D perhaps given as TRBD1 or TRBD2 (5 bases each). CDR3 length equals 16 residues. Germline CDR1 SGHDT, CDR2 YYEEEE. Trimming pared 5 bases from V and 1 base from J, leaving 16 bases between. CDR3 nucleotides: TGTGCCAGCAGGCAGACGGGGACGGGTTCCTACAATGAGCAGTTCTTC. Protein sequence: CASRQTGTGSYNEQFF.

In this sample, this clone turned up a few times. The chain employs TRBV10-1 and TRBJ2-1, with 9 bases that match TRBD2. With 1 base clipped from V and 5 bases from J, the junction kept 6 bases outside the gene matches. From germline, CDR1 is WNHNN and CDR2 SYGVQD (reference sequence). This CDR3 is built from 16 residues. The CDR3 loop is CASSEFEAGGNNEQFF. CDR3 nucleotides: TGCGCCAGCAGTGAGTTTGAAGCGGGAGGAAACAATGAGCAGTTCTTC.

V usage is TRBV15 and J usage is TRBJ2-7; D is perhaps TRBD1 (6 bases). The CDR3 is made up of 18 amino acids. Trimming took off 4 bases at V and 0 bases at J, with 22 bases between the two ends. Germline CDR1 and CDR2: LNHNV and YYDKDF (reference sequence). In DNA form, the CDR3 reads TGTGCCACCAGCAAAGAGCTGTCAGGGGCCCAAAGCTCCTACGAGCAGTACTTC. Translated, it gives CATSKELSGAQSSYEQYF.

J is TRBJ2-7 and V is TRBV5-1, with D possibly being TRBD1 (7 bases). This CDR3 is 14 amino acids long. V lost 4 bases and J 5 bases, leaving 16 bases between the germline ends. The germline V gene encodes CDR1 SGHRS and CDR2 YFSETQ. The CDR3 sequence: CASSRAEGANEQYF. As DNA, the CDR3 is TGCGCCAGCAGCCGGGCGGAGGGGGCGAACGAGCAGTACTTC.

The gene calls are TRBV4-1 and TRBJ2-3; 16 nucleotides agree with TRBD2. Looked up from germline, CDR1 is MGHRA and CDR2 is YSYEKL. The length of the CDR3 is 21 residues. Losses at the gene ends were 3 bases for V and 3 bases for J; bases not matched to a gene: 15. The CDR3 loop is CASSHPPPGLAGGPSTDTQYF. The CDR3 nucleotides read TGCGCCAGCAGCCATCCTCCGCCGGGACTAGCGGGAGGGCCCTCGACAGATACGCAGTATTTT.

The chain joins TRBV7-8 to TRBJ2-1; D ambiguous. CDR3 length equals 13 residues. CDR1 SGHVS and CDR2 FQNEAQ come from the germline V gene. Trimming removed 2 bases at V and 7 bases at J, with 9 bases between. The CDR3 DNA is TGTGCCAGCAGCTTACGTGAGCAGAATGAGCAGTTCTTC. Its translation is CASSLREQNEQFF. The entire variable domain, with the rest obtained from reference TRBV7-8 and TRBJ2-1, is as follows: GAGVSQSPRYKVAKRGQDVALRCDPISGHVSLFWYQQALGQGPEFLTYFQNEAQLDKSGLPSDRFFAERPEGSVSTLKIQRTQQEDSAVYLCASSLREQNEQFFGPGTRLTVL.

The rearrangement links TRBV6-1 to TRBJ2-1, with D possibly being TRBD2 (5 bases). The germline gives CDR1 MNHNS, CDR2 SASEGT. Trimming left V 7 bases short and J 11 bases short, with 15 bases between. This CDR3 spans 12 amino acids. The CDR3 DNA follows: TGTGCCAGCATTACCCCCCCGGGGAAGCAGTTCTTC. As protein: CASITPPGKQFF.

The genes are TRBV5-1 and TRBJ1-1; D ambiguous. Germline CDR1 reads SGHRS; CDR2 reads YFSETQ. The V and J ends lost 1 base and 1 base respectively, with 17 bases between them. This CDR3 region has 17 residues. In DNA form, the CDR3 reads TGCGCCAGCAGCTTGCGAAGTGGGTCAGCAAGGAACACTGAAGCTTTCTTT. It yields the protein CASSLRSGSARNTEAFF.

This chain links TRBV11-2 with TRBJ2-7; perhaps TRBD2 as D (5 bases). The CDR3 contains 17 residues. V was shortened by 5 bases and J by 4 bases, with 24 bases between the two germline ends. The germline CDR1 and CDR2 sequences are SGHAT and FQNNGV. For the CDR3, the DNA is TGTGCCAGCAGCCGCGAAGGAACCGGGATAAGCTGGTACGAGCAGTACTTC. It is translated as CASSREGTGISWYEQYF.

The chain is built from TRBV9 and TRBJ2-1; D is undetermined. The CDR3 length is 13 residues. Trimming took 3 bases from V and 5 from J, leaving 9 bases between them. The V gene's germline CDR1 is SGDLS and CDR2 YYNGEE. In DNA, the CDR3 is TGTGCCAGCAGCGCCCGACCGGACAATGAGCAGTTCTTC. Amino acid sequence: CASSARPDNEQFF.

This chain links TRBV11-1 with TRBJ1-2; 8 nucleotides match TRBD1. The CDR3 runs to 14 residues. Germline-derived CDR1 and CDR2 are SGHAT and FQDESV (reference sequence). V was clipped by 1 base and J by 4 bases; unmatched bases: 2. Here the CDR3 reads CASSLGQGSYGYTF. CDR3 sequence (DNA): TGTGCCAGCAGCTTAGGACAGGGGAGCTATGGCTACACCTTC.

V usage is TRBV9 and J usage is TRBJ2-5; D is undetermined. CDR1 and CDR2 from the germline V gene are SGDLS and YYNGEE. There are 14 residues in the CDR3. V was cut by 1 base and J by 3 bases, with 10 bases left in between. The CDR3 protein is CASSVHSDEETQYF. CDR3 in DNA: TGTGCCAGCAGCGTACACTCCGACGAAGAGACCCAGTACTTC.

The genes are TRBV5-6 and TRBJ2-7; 8 nucleotides line up with TRBD1. The CDR3 runs to 14 residues. J gave up 1 base and V 6 bases, and 6 bases lay outside the gene matches. The germline gives CDR1 SGHDT, CDR2 YYEEEE. The CDR3 loop is CASTGTGLSYEQYF. The CDR3 DNA is TGTGCCAGCACCGGGACAGGTTTATCCTACGAGCAGTACTTC.

The genes are TRBV4-1 and TRBJ2-7, with D possibly called TRBD1 or TRBD2 (5 bases each). This CDR3 contains 16 residues. In germline, CDR1 is MGHRA, CDR2 YSYEKL. Trimming removed 4 bases from V and 2 bases from J, with 18 bases in between. CDR3 sequence reads: CASSRDPGTRTYEQYF. CDR3 nucleotide sequence: TGCGCCAGCAGCCGTGATCCCGGGACCCGTACCTACGAGCAGTACTTC.